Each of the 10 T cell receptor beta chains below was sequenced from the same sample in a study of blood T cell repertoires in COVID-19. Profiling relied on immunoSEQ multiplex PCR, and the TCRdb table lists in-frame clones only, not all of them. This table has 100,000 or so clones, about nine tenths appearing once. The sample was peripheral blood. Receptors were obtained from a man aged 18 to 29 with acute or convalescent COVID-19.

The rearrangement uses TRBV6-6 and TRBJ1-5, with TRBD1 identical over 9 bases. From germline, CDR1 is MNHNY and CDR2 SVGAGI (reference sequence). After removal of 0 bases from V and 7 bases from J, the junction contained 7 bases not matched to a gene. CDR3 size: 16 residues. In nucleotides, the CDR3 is TGTGCCAGCAGTTACTCGGTGGGGACAGGGTTACAGCCCCAGCATTTT. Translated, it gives CASSYSVGTGLQPQHF.

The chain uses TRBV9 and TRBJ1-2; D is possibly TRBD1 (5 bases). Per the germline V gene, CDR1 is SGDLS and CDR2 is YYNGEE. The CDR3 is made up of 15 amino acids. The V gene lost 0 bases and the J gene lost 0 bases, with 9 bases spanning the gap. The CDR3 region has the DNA TGTGCCAGCAGCGTAGCGGGCAGGGCTAACTATGGCTACACCTTC. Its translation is CASSVAGRANYGYTF.

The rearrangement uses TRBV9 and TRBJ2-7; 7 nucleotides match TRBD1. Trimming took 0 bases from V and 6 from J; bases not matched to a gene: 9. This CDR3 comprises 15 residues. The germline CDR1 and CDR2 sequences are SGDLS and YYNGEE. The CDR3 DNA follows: TGTGCCAGCAGCGTAGGAACAGGGGATAGGAGCGAGCAGTACTTC. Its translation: CASSVGTGDRSEQYF.

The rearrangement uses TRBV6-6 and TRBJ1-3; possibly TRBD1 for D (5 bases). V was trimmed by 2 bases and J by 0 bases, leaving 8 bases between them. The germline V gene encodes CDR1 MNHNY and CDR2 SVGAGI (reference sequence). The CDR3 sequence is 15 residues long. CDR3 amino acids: CASSYVQASGNTIYF. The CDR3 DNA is TGTGCCAGCAGTTACGTACAGGCCTCTGGAAACACCATATATTTT.

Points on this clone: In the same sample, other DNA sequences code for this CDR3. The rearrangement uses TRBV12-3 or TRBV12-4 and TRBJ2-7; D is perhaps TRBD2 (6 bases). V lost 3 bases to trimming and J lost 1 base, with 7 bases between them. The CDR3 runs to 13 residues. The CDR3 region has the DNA TGTGCCAGCAGTTTCGGGGGATCCTACGAGCAGTACTTC. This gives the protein CASSFGGSYEQYF.

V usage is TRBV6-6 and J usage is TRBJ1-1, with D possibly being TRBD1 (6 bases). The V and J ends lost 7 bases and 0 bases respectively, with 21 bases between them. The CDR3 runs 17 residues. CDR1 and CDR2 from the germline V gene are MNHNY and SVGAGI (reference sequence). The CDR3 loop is CASNRIQGLGVNTEAFF. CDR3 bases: TGTGCCAGCAATCGGATCCAGGGGTTAGGGGTGAACACTGAAGCTTTCTTT.

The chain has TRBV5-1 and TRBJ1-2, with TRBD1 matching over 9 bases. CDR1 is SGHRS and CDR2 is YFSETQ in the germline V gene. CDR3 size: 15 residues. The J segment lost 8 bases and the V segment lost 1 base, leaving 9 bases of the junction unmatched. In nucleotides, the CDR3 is TGCGCCAGCAGCTTGTCTATACAGGGGGCGCGCGGCTACACCTTC. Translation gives CASSLSIQGARGYTF.

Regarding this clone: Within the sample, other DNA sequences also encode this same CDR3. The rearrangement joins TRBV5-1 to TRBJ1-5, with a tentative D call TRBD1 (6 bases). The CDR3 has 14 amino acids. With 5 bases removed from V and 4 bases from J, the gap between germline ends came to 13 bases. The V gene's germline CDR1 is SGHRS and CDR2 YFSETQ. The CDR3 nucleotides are TGCGCCAGCAGTCAAAGGGGGGGTAATCAGCCCCAGCATTTT. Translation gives CASSQRGGNQPQHF.

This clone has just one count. The CDR3 bases are TGTGCCAGCAGCTTAATGTCCAGGGGGCCTGACACTGAAGCTTTCTTT. Amino acids: CASSLMSRGPDTEAFF. The J gene is TRBJ1-1, the V gene TRBV7-8, with 8 nucleotides matching TRBD1. Germline V lookup: CDR1 SGHVS, CDR2 FQNEAQ. The CDR3 consists of 16 residues. With V trimmed by 2 bases and J by 3 bases, 8 bases remained unmatched.

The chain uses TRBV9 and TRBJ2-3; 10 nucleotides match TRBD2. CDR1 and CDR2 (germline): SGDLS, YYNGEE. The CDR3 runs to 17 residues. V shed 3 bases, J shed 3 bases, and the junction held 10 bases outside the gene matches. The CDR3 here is CASSGLGTSDDTDTQYF. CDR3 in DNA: TGTGCCAGCAGCGGTCTTGGGACTAGCGATGATACAGATACGCAGTATTTT.